A selection of T cell receptor beta chains follows, all from one sample in a study of T-cell memory formation after mild COVID-19. TCRdb re-derived calls from the 5' RACE reads in MiXCR, one entry per CDR3 protein. The table shows 30,000 to 45,000 distinct CDR3 sequences, with approximately 10% occurring only once. The specimen was PBMCs or a T cell subset sorted from them (not recorded which). These receptors were collected from a man younger than 30 who had mild COVID-19 (a few samples of this study predate the infection). Cell type and time point are not known. Both conserved end residues are part of each CDR3. The D gene is left open where the match is weak. Not all rows give a size; the values are once, few, many and, for expanded clones, a class.

CDR3nt | CDR3aa | j_gene | d_gene | len | abundance | v_gene
TGCAGTGCGACGGACCCTGTGCGACATCGTAATTCACCCCTCCACTTT | CSATDPVRHRNSPLHF | TRBJ1-6 | - | 16 | many | TRBV20-1
TGTGCCAGCAGTGACGGGACAGGGGGCAACACCGGGGAGCTGTTTTTT | CASSDGTGGNTGELFF | TRBJ2-2 | TRBD1 | 16 | few | TRBV6-4
TGTGCCAGCAGTTTTGCTAGGGGGAACTCTGAAGCTTTCTTT | CASSFARGNSEAFF | TRBJ1-1 | - | 14 | many | TRBV27
TGCGCCAGCAGCCCCTATGACGTTTCTTCCTACGAGCAGTACTTC | CASSPYDVSSYEQYF | TRBJ2-7 | - | 15 | many | TRBV5-1
TGTGCCAGCAGCGGGGGTCTGGTGGAGACCCAGTACTTC | CASSGGLVETQYF | TRBJ2-5 | - | 13 | many | TRBV3-1
TGCAGTGCTAGAGAGGAGGGACAGCGCTACGAGCAGTACTTC | CSAREEGQRYEQYF | TRBJ2-7 | - | 14 | many | TRBV20-1
TGCAGTGCTACTCGTGTCACAGATACGCAGTATTTT | CSATRVTDTQYF | TRBJ2-3 | - | 12 | many | TRBV20-1
TGTGCCACCAGGGCAGGGGAGTCCGGTGGCTACACCTTC | CATRAGESGGYTF | TRBJ1-2 | - | 13 | few | TRBV7-8
TGTGCCATCAGTGAAAGGGATAGCAATCAGCCCCAGCATTTT | CAISERDSNQPQHF | TRBJ1-5 | - | 14 | many | TRBV10-3
TGTGCTAGCAGCGCCTCGTGGACCGGGGAGCTGTTTTTT | CASSASWTGELFF | TRBJ2-2 | - | 13 | many | TRBV7-7
TGTGCCACCAGTGATTTTCCGGAAGGGCCAAGCGCAGATACGCAGTATTTT | CATSDFPEGPSADTQYF | TRBJ2-3 | - | 17 | many | TRBV24-1
TGTGCCAGCAGTGACGTCCTGGTAGGGAAGAACACCGGGGAGCTGTTTTTT | CASSDVLVGKNTGELFF | TRBJ2-2 | - | 17 | - | TRBV6-4
TGTGCCAGCAGCTTTACAGATACGCAGTATTTT | CASSFTDTQYF | TRBJ2-3 | - | 11 | medium-sized | TRBV7-9
TGTGCCAGCAGTCTCAGCGGGGGCGACTACAATGAGCAGTTCTTC | CASSLSGGDYNEQFF | TRBJ2-1 | TRBD2 | 15 | many | TRBV7-2
TGTGCCAGCAGCCAAGATATGGCGGGGCTCATAGTCGAGCAGTACTTC | CASSQDMAGLIVEQYF | TRBJ2-7 | - | 16 | many | TRBV3-2
TGCAGTGCTAGGGAAACAGGGGGCGAAAACACCATATATTTT | CSARETGGENTIYF | TRBJ1-3 | TRBD1 | 14 | many | TRBV20-1